This T cell receptor (beta chain) was observed in a study of cytomegalovirus exposure and HLA in healthy donors. To note about this clone: Its cognate antigen is unknown.

The CDR3 has 15 amino acids. Trimming cost V 8 bases and J 6 bases; bases outside gene matches: 15. The germline V gene encodes CDR1 SQVTM and CDR2 ANQGSEA. PCR employed 60 Vbeta and 13 Jbeta primers. Assay: immunoSEQ multiplex PCR; the TCRdb copy retains only in-frame clones and omits some. The table shows around 140,000 clones, with roughly 9.8% occurring only once. Study results and caveats: A later analysis appeared to link common viral pathogens to several of the most significant clusters. Later analysis demonstrated an association between a missense DCLRE1C variant and TCR beta V- and J-gene trimming.

This TCR was recovered from a man in his fifties in good health and CMV-seronegative. The genes are TRBV29-1 and TRBJ2-7; 11 positions match TRBD2. Source material: PBMCs. CDR3 in amino acids: CSFQITSGSRGEQYF. CDR3 sequence (DNA): TGCAGCTTCCAAATCACTAGCGGGAGTCGGGGCGAGCAGTACTTC.